This T cell receptor (beta chain) was sequenced in a study of response to subunit inactivated influenza vaccine. Study-wide findings and caveats: There was a suggestion from the authors that each seasonal influenza vaccination recruits few new T cells.

Trimming shortened V by 1 base and J by 6 bases, and 12 bases separated the two germline ends. The CDR3 sequence is 14 residues long. From germline, CDR1 is SGHRS and CDR2 YFSETQ. TCRdb re-called the RT-PCR reads through MiXCR, storing one row per CDR3 protein. This table holds approximately 300,000 distinct CDR3 sequences, roughly 22% found once. At least ten counts were recorded for this clonotype. What it binds is unknown. The sample here was PBMCs from blood, taken less than 22 months after vaccination. The sequence came from a man aged 45 to 70 who received an inactivated influenza vaccine. This chain joins TRBV5-1 and TRBJ2-3; maybe TRBD1 (5 bases). CDR3 residues: CASSLSGSGDTQYF. DNA of the CDR3: TGCGCCAGCAGCTTGTCAGGGTCCGGTGATACGCAGTATTTT. Looking up the rest from reference TRBV5-1 and TRBJ2-3 gives the full variable domain: KAGVTQTPRYLIKTRGQQVTLSCSPISGHRSVSWYQQTPGQGLQFLFEYFSETQRNKGNFPGRFSGRQFSNSRSEMNVSTLELGDSALYLCASSLSGSGDTQYFGPGTRLTVL.